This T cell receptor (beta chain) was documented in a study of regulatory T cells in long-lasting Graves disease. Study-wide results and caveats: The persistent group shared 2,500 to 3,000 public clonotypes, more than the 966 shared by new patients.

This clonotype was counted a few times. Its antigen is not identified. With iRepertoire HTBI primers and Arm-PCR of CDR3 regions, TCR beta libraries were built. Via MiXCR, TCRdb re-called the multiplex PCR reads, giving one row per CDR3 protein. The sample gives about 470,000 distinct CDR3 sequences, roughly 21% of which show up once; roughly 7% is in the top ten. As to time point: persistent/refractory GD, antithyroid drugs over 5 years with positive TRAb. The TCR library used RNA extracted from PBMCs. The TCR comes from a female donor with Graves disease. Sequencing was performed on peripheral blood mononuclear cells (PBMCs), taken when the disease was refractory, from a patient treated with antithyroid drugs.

CDR3 sequence reads: CSVEGVGGRGQTEAFF. The CDR3 nucleotides read TGCAGCGTTGAGGGGGTAGGAGGCAGGGGGCAGACTGAAGCTTTCTTT. The V and J genes are TRBV29-1 and TRBJ1-1, with 8 bases fitting TRBD1. V trimming: 3 bases; J trimming: 5 bases; junction bases outside the gene matches: 14. The germline CDR1 and CDR2 sequences are SQVTM and ANQGSEA. The CDR3 spans 16 residues. The full variable domain, with the rest looked up from reference TRBV29-1 and TRBJ1-1, is SAVISQKPSRDICQRGTSLTIQCQVDSQVTMMFWYRQQPGQSLTLIATANQGSEATYESGFVIDKFPISRPNLTFSTLTVSNMSPEDSSIYLCSVEGVGGRGQTEAFFGQGTRLTVV.